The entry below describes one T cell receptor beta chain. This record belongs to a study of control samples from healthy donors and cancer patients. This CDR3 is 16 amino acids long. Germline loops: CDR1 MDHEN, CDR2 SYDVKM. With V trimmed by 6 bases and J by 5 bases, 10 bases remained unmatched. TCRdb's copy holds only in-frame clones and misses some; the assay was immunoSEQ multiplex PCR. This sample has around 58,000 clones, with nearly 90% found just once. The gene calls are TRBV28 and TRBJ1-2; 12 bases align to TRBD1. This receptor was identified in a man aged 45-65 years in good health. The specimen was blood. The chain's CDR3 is CASSHNRDRGRYGYTF. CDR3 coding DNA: TGTGCCAGCAGCCACAACCGGGACAGGGGGCGTTATGGCTACACCTTC.